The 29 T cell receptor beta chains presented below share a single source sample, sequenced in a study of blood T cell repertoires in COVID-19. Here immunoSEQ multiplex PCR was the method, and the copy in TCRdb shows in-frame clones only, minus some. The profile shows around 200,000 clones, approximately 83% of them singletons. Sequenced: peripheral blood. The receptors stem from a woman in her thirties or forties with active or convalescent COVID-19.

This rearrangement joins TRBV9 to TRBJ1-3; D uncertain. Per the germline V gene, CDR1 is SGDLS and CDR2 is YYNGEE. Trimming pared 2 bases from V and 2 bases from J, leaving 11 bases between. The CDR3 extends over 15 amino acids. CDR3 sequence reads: CASSVMGGPGNTIYF. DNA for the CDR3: TGTGCCAGCAGCGTCATGGGAGGGCCTGGAAACACCATATATTTT.

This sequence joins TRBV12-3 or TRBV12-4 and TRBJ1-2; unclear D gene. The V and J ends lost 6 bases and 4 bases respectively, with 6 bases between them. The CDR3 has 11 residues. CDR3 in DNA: TGTGCCAGCAGCTTGGCCTATGGCTACACCTTC. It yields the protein CASSLAYGYTF.

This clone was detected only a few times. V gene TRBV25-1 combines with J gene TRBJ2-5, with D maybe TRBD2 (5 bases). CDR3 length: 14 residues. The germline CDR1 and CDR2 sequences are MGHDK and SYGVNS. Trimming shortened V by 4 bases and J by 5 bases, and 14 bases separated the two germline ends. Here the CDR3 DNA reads TGTGCCAGCAGTGCGGACTCCTTGGGGGAGACCCAGTACTTC. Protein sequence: CASSADSLGETQYF.

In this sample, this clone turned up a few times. This CDR3 is CASSPEGQGAGYTF. Here the CDR3 DNA reads TGTGCCAGCAGCCCTGAGGGACAGGGGGCTGGCTACACCTTC. This rearrangement joins TRBV9 to TRBJ1-2; 12 bases match TRBD1. Germline loops: CDR1 SGDLS, CDR2 YYNGEE. This CDR3 contains 14 residues. Trimming took 4 bases from V and 7 from J; bases not matched to a gene: 5.

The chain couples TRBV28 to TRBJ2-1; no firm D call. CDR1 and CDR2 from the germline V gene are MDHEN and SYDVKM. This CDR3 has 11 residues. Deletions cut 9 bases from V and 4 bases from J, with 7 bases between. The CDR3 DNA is TGTGCCAGTAGTCGGTACAATGAGCAGTTCTTC. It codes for CASSRYNEQFF.

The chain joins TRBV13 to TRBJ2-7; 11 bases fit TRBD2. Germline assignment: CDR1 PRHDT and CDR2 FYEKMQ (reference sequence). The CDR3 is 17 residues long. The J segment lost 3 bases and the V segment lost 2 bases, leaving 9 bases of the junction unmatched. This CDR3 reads CASSLTSGSWPLYEQYF. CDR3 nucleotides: TGTGCCAGCAGCTTAACTAGCGGGAGCTGGCCACTCTACGAGCAGTACTTC.

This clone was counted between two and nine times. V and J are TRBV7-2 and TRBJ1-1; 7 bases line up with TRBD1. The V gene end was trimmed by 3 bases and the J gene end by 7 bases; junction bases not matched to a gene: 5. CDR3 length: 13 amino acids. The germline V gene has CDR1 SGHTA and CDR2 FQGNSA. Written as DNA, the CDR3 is TGTGCCAGCAGCTTTAAGGGGGCGAGTGAAGCTTTCTTT. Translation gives CASSFKGASEAFF. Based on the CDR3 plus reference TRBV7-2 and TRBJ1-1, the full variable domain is GAGVSQSPSNKVTEKGKDVELRCDPISGHTALYWYRQSLGQGLEFLIYFQGNSAPDKSGLPSDRFSAERTGGSVSTLTIQRTQQEDSAVYLCASSFKGASEAFFGQGTRLTVV.

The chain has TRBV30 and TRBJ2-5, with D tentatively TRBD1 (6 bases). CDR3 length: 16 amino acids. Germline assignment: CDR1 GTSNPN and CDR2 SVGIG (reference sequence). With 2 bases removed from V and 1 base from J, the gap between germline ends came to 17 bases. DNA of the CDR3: TGTGCCTGGAGTCGTGAGTGGGACATACCCCAAGAGACCCAGTACTTC. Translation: CAWSREWDIPQETQYF.

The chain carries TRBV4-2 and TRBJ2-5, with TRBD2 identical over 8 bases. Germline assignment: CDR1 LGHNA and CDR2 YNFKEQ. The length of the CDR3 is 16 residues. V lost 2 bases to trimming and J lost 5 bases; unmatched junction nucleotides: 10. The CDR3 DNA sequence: TGTGCCAGCAGCCAACGGACTAGCAGACTCCCCGAGACCCAGTACTTC. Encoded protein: CASSQRTSRLPETQYF.

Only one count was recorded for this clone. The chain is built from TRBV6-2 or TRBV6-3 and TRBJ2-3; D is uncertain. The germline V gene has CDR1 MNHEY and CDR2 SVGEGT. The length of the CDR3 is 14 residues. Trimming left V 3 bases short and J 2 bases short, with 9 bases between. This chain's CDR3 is CASSYLHPTDTQYF. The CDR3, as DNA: TGTGCCAGCAGTTATTTACACCCCACAGATACGCAGTATTTT.

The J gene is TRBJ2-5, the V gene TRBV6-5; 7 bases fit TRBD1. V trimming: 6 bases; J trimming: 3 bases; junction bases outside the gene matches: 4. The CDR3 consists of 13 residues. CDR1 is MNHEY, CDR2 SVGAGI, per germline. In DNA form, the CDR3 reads TGTGCCAGCAGGAAAACAGGGGAAGAGACCCAGTACTTC. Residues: CASRKTGEETQYF.

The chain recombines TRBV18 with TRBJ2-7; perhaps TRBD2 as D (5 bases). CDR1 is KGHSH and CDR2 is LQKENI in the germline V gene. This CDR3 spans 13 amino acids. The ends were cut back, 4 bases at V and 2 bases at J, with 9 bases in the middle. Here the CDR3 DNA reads TGTGCCAGCTCACTGCCGGGGACCTACGAGCAGTACTTC. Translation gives CASSLPGTYEQYF. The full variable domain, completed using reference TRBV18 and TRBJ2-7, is NAGVMQNPRHLVRRRGQEARLRCSPMKGHSHVYWYRQLPEEGLKFMVYLQKENIIDESGMPKERFSAEFPKEGPSILRIQQVVRGDSAAYFCASSLPGTYEQYFGPGTRLTVT.

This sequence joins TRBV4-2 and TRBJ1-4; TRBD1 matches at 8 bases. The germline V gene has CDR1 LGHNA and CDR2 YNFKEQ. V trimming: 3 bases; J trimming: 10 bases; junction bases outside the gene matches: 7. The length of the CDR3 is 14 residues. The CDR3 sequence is CASSQTGVNGKLFF. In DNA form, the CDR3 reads TGTGCCAGCAGCCAGACAGGGGTGAACGGAAAACTGTTTTTT.

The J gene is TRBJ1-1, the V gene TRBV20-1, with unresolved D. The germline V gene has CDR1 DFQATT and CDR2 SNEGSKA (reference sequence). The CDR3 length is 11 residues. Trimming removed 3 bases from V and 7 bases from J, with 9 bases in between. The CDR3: CSASYGSEAFF. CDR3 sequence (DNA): TGCAGTGCTAGTTACGGGAGTGAAGCTTTCTTT.

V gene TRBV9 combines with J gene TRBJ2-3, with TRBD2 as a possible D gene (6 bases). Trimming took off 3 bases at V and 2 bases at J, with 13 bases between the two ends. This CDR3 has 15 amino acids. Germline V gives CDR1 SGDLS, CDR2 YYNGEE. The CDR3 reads CASSGGGEVTDTQYF. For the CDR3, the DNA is TGTGCCAGCAGCGGGGGCGGGGAGGTCACAGATACGCAGTATTTT.

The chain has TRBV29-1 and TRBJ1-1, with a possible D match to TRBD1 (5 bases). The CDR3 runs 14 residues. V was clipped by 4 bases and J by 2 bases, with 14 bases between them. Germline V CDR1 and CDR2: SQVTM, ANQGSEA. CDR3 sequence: CSVGGRVGNTEAFF. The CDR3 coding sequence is TGCAGCGTTGGTGGCAGGGTAGGAAACACTGAAGCTTTCTTT.

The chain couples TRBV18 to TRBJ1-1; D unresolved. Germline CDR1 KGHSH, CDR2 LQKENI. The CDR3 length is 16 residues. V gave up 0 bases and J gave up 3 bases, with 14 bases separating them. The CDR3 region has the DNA TGTGCCAGCTCACCACCCCGTGGGGAGGTCTACACTGAAGCTTTCTTT. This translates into CASSPPRGEVYTEAFF. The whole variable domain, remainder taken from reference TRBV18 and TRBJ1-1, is NAGVMQNPRHLVRRRGQEARLRCSPMKGHSHVYWYRQLPEEGLKFMVYLQKENIIDESGMPKERFSAEFPKEGPSILRIQQVVRGDSAAYFCASSPPRGEVYTEAFFGQGTRLTVV.

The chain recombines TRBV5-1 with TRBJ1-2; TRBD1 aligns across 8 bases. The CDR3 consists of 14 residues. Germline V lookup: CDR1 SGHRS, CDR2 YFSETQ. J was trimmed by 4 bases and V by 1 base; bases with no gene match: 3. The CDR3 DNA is TGCGCCAGCAGCTTGATGACAGGGGCCTATGGCTACACCTTC. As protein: CASSLMTGAYGYTF.

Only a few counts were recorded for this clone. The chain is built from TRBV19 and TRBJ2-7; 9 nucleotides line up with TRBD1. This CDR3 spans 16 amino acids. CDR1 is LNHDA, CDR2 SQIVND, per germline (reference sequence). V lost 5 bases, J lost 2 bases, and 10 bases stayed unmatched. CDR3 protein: CASSPGQGSLPYEQYF. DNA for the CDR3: TGTGCCAGTAGTCCAGGACAGGGGTCCTTACCCTACGAGCAGTACTTC.

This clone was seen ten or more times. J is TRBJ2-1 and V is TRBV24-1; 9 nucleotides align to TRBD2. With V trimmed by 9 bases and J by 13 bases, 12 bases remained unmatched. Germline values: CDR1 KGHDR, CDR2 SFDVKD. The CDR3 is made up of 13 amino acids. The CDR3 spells CATSRTSDMAQFF. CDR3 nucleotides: TGTGCCACCTCACGGACTAGCGACATGGCTCAGTTCTTC.

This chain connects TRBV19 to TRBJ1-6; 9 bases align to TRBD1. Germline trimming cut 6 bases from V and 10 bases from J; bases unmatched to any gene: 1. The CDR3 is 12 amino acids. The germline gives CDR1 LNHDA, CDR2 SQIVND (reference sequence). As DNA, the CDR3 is TGTGCCAGTAGGACAGGGGGATCACCCCTCCACTTT. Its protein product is CASRTGGSPLHF. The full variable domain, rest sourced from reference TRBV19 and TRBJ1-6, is DGGITQSPKYLFRKEGQNVTLSCEQNLNHDAMYWYRQDPGQGLRLIYYSQIVNDFQKGDIAEGYSVSREKKESFPLTVTSAQKNPTAFYLCASRTGGSPLHFGNGTRLTVT.

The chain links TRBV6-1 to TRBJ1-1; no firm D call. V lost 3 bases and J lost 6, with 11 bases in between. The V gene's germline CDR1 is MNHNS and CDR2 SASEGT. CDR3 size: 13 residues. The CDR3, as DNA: TGTGCCAGCAGTGATCGAGGTCTATCTGAAGCTTTCTTT. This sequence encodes CASSDRGLSEAFF.

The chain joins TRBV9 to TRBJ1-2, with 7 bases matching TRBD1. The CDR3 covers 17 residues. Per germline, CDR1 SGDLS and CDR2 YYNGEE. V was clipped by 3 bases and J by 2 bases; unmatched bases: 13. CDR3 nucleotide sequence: TGTGCCAGCAGCGCGAAACCCGGGACAGCCTCGAACTATGGCTACACCTTC. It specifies CASSAKPGTASNYGYTF. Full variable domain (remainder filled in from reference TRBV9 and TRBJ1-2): DSGVTQTPKHLITATGQRVTLRCSPRSGDLSVYWYQQSLDQGLQFLIQYYNGEERAKGNILERFSAQQFPDLHSELNLSSLELGDSALYFCASSAKPGTASNYGYTFGSGTRLTVV.

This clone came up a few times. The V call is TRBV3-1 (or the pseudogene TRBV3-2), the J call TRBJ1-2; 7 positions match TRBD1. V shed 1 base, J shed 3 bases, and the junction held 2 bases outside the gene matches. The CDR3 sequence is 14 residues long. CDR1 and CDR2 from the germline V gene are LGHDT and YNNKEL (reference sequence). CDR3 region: CASSQGQGHYGYTF. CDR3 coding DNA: TGTGCCAGCAGCCAAGGACAGGGTCACTATGGCTACACCTTC.

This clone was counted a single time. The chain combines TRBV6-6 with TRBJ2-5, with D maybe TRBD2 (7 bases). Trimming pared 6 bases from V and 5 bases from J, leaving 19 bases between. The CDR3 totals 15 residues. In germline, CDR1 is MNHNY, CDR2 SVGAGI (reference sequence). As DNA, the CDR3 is TGTGCCAGCAGAACCATTAGCGGGCAGGGGGAGACCCAGTACTTC. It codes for CASRTISGQGETQYF.

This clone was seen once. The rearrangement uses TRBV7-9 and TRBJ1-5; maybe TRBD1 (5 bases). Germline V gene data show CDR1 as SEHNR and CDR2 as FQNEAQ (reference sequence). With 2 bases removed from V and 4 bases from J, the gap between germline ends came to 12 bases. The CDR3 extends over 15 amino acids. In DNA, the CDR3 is TGTGCCAGCAGCTTACAGGGAACGGAGAATCAGCCCCAGCATTTT. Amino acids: CASSLQGTENQPQHF.

CDR3 amino acids: CASSLGGETSRRGYTF. Here the CDR3 DNA reads TGTGCCAGCAGCCTCGGAGGAGAGACTAGCCGGAGGGGCTACACCTTC. The chain employs TRBV7-6 and TRBJ1-2; D is unresolved. This CDR3 is built from 16 residues. Germline assignment: CDR1 SGHVS and CDR2 FNYEAQ. Trimming took off 5 bases at V and 8 bases at J, with 24 bases between the two ends.

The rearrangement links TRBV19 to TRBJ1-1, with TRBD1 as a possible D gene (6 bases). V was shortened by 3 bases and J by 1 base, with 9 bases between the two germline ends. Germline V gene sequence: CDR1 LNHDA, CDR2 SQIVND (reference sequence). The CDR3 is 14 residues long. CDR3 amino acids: CASSIGQKNTEAFF. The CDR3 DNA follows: TGTGCCAGTAGTATCGGACAGAAGAACACTGAAGCTTTCTTT.

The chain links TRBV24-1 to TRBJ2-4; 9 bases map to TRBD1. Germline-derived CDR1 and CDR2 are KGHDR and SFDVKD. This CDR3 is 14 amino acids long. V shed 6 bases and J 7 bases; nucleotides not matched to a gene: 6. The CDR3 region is CATSSVGQGNIQYF. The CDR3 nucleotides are TGTGCCACCAGTTCGGTCGGACAGGGGAACATTCAGTACTTC.